One T cell receptor beta chain is described in this entry. These data come from a study of blood T cell repertoires in COVID-19. Study summary: There were acute and convalescent COVID-19 samples, and they came from the United States, Italy and Spain. T cells, B-cell-depleted T cells, or PBMCs provided the cDNA or gDNA that served as material.

This CDR3 contains 19 residues. Germline V gene lookup returns CDR1 SQVTM and CDR2 ANQGSEA. The J segment lost 0 bases and the V segment lost 0 bases, leaving 11 bases of the junction unmatched. The protocol was immunoSEQ multiplex PCR, while the TCRdb copy is restricted to in-frame clones and leaves out a portion. The sample has approximately 150,000 clones; about 87% are singletons. The clonotype comes from a woman aged 45-65 years with active or convalescent COVID-19. Sequenced sample: peripheral blood. V usage is TRBV29-1 and J usage is TRBJ2-6; the match to TRBD1 covers 7 bases. The CDR3 spells CSVEDRKRQGISGANVLTF. The DNA of the CDR3 is TGCAGCGTTGAAGATCGTAAGAGACAGGGAATCTCTGGGGCCAACGTCCTGACTTTC.